The text below deals with one T cell receptor beta chain. Antigen unknown. This sample stems from a study of cytomegalovirus exposure and HLA in healthy donors. Overall study: An earlier analysis found 120 million or so unique TCR beta sequences from about 190 million T cells. Regarding the study as a whole: Fewer N-insertions (relative to the approximately 700-donor mean) were reportedly seen in an Asian-associated ancestry cluster in a later analysis. Productive rates of about 87% or about 30% were seen for most TCR beta V segments in an earlier analysis.

Primers included in the PCR were 60 Vbeta and 13 Jbeta primers. The table came from immunoSEQ multiplex PCR; TCRdb's copy has only in-frame clones and leaves some out. The table records about 180,000 clones, roughly 78% of them present only once. The receptor's source is a woman aged 40 to 49 in good health and CMV-seronegative. Material: PBMCs.

DNA for the CDR3: TGTGCCAGCAGAGCTGAAGGACAGGCCAATTCACCCCTCCACTTT. This codes for CASRAEGQANSPLHF. The J gene is TRBJ1-6, the V gene TRBV6-1; 7 bases align to TRBD1. J was trimmed by 7 bases and V by 6 bases; bases with no gene match: 9. CDR1 and CDR2 from the germline V gene are MNHNS and SASEGT. The CDR3 sequence is 15 residues long.